This T cell receptor beta chain was sequenced for a study of blood T cell repertoires in COVID-19. Overall study: From the United States, Italy and Spain came samples of acute and convalescent COVID-19.

Original processing notes: Quantification of nucleated cells was approximated via reference gene primer amplification. The data were produced by immunoSEQ multiplex PCR, yet TCRdb's version contains in-frame clones alone and is incomplete. That table supplies the V and J calls and clone size; D and trimming were determined from the DNA. In the table there are approximately 230,000 clones, roughly 85% of which are singletons. Germline V lookup: CDR1 GTSNPN, CDR2 SVGIG (reference sequence). The V end was cut by 5 bases, the J end by 14 bases, with 16 bases between. The CDR3 loop spans 12 amino acids. The TCR was taken from a man aged 25 to 40 who had recovered from COVID-19. The chain recombines TRBV30 with TRBJ1-6; maybe TRBD1 (5 bases). Source material: peripheral blood. CDR3 coding DNA: TGTGCCTGGGAAGCCGACAGAGCATCCCTCCACTTT. It yields the protein CAWEADRASLHF.